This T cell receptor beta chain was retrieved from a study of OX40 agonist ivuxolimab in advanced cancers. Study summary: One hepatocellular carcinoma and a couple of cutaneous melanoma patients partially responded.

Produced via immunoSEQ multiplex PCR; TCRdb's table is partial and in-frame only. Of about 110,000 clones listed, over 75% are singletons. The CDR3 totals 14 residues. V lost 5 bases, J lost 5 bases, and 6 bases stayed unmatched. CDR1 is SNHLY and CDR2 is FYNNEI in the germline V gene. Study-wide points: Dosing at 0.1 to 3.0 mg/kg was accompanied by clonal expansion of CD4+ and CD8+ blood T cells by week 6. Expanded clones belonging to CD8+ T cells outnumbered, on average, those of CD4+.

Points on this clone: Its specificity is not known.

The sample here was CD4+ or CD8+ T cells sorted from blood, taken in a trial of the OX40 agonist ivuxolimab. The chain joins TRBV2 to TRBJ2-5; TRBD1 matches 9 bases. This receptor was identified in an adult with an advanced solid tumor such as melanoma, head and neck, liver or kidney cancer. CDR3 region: CASSTTGGTETQYF. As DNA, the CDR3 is TGTGCCAGCAGTACGACAGGGGGGACGGAGACCCAGTACTTC.